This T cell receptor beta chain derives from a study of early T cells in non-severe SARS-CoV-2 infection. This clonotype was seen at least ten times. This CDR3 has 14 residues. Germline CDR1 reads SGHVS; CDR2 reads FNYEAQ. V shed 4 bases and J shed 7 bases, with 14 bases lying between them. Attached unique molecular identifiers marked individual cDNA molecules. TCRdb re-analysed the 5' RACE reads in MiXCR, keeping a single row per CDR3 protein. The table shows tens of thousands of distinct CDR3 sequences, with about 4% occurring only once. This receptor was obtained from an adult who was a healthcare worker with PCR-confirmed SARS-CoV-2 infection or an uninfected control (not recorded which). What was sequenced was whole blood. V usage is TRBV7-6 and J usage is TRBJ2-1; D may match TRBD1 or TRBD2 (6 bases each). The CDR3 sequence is CASSSGDRRNEQFF. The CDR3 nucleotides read TGTGCCAGCAGCTCGGGAGACAGGAGGAATGAGCAGTTCTTC.